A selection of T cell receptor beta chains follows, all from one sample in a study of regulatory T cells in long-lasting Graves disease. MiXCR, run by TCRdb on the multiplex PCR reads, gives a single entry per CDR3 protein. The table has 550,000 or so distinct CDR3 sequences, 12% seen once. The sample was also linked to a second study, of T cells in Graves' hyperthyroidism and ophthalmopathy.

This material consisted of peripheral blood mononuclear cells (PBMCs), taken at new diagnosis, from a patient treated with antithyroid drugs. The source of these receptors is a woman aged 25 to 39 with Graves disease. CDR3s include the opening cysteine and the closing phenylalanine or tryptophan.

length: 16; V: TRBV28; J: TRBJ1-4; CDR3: CASSFIGGQNNEKLFF
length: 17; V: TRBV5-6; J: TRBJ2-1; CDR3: CASSLVRTGEDYNEQFF
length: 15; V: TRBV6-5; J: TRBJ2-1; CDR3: CASSYTGLAGVVQFF
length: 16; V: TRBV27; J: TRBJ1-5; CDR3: CASSLVATVSNQPQHF
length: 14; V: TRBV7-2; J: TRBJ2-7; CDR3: CASSLYQQGSEQYF
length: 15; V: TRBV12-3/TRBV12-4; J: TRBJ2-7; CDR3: CASSPLAGRYYEQYF
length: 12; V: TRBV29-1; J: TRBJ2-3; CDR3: CSAEPSTDTQYF
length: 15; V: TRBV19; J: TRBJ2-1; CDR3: CASSIGDTNRNEQFF
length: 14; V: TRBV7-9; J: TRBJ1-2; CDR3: CASSSGQGNYGYTF
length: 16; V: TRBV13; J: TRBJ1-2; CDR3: CASSLTRDSQYYGYTF
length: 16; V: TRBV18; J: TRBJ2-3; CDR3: CASSQTGTHSTDTQYF
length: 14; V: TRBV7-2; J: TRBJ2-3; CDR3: CASSARLTTDTQYF
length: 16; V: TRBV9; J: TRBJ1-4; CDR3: CASSVEEGRTNEKLFF
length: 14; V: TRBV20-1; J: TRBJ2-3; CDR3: CSARLAGVKDTQYF
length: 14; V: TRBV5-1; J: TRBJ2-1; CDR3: CASSLETLYNEQFF
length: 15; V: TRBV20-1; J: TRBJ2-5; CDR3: CSAEGGSRAGETQYF
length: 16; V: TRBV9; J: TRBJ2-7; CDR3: CASSDPGTSGSSEQYF
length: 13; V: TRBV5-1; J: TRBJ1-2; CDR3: CASSSDGFYGYTF
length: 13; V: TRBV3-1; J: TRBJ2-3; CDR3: CASSQGVLDTQYF
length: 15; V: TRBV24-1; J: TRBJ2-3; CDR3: CATSVWSAGTDTQYF
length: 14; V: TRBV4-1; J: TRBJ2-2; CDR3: CASSYSQDSGELFF
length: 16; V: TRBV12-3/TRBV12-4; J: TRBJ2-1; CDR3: CASSFGGGSSRLGQFF
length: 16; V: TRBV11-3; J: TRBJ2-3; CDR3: CASSLDGTSGRDTQYF
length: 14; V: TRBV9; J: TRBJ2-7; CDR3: CASSVGVSPYEQYF
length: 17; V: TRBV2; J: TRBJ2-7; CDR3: CASLKTSGPTSSYEQYF
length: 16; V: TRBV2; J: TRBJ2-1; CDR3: CASSRRVSGSINEQFF
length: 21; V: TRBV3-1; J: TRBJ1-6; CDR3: CASSQEGTWGGSTGVGSPLHF
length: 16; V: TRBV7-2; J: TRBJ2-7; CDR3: CASSFQGQGISYEQYF
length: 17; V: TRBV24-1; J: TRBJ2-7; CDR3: CATSDPSGTSGTYEQYF
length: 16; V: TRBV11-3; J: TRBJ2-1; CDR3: CASSLESGRKGNEQFF
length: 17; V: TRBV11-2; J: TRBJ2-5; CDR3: CASSLALFPGLTSAQYF
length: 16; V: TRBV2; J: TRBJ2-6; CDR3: CASSDGRFSGANVLTF
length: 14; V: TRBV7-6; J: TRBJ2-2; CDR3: CAAGLAENTGELFF
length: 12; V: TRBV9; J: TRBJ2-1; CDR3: CASSVALDEQFF
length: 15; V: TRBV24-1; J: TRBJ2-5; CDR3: CATSDRTGGVETQYF
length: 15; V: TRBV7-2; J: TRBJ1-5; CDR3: CASSLALNRGQPQHF
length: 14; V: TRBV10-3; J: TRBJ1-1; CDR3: CAIGRTDMNTEAFF
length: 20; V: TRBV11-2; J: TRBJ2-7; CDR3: CASSSLRSGRAASGSYEQYF
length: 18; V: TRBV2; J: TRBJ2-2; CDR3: CASSEGATSWVHPGELFF
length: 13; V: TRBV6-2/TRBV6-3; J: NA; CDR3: CASSYVGAREQFF
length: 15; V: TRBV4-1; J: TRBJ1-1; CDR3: CASSQDKGMIYEAFF
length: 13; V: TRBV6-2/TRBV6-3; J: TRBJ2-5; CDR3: CASWTGNQETQYF
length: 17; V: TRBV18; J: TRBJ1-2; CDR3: CASSPGFWQGIQYGYTF
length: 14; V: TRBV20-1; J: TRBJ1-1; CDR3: CSARERGVYTEAFF
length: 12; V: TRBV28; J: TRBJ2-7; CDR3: CASSSGQVQQYF
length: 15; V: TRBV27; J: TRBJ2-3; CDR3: CASRTGTGRTDTQYF
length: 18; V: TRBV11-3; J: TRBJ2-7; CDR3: CASSLETGRILGFYEQYF
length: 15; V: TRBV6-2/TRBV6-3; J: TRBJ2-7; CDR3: CASSLGGTGFYEQYF
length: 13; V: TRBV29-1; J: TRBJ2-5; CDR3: CSVSRDSGEAQYF
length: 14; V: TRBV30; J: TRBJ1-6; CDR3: CAGDLTGSHSPLHF
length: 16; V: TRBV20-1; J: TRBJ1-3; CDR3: CSARGPKGGSGNTIYF
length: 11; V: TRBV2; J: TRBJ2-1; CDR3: CASTGRGEQFF
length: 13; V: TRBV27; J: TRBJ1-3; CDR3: CASSSTGGNTIYF
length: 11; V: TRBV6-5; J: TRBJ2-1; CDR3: CASSYKDEQFF